This entry is about one T cell receptor beta chain. Its antigen is not yet known. The input lacks base qualities; no much larger clone sits a single base away. Each collaborating institution followed its own protocols to collect whole blood in K2EDTA tubes. For TCRbeta analysis, collaborators shipped samples in one of three forms: frozen whole blood, isolated PBMCs, or DNA extracted from either of those sample types. This sample is part of a study of blood T cell repertoires in COVID-19 (dated by TCRdb to 2018 to 2021). For context, the study as a whole: Samples from collaborators originated in the United States, Italy and Spain and spanned both the acute and convalescent phases of COVID-19. The prospective study material was composed of cDNA or gDNA derived from T cells, B-cell-depleted T cells, or PBMCs. The dataset comprised deeply sampled blood TCRbeta repertoires from subjects exposed to, actively infected with, or recovered from COVID-19. The repertoires were released in a freely available public database intended as a resource for research on the immune response to SARS-CoV-2. Samples were obtained from the ongoing ImmuneRACE study (first 160 participants) and from 1,254 subjects provided by 6 global collaborators. A de-identified subject ID, COVID-19 status, age in years and sex were almost always included in the sample metadata. Where HLA class I and class II types were available, the types were taken from metadata supplied by the sample provider, not from assay-based typing. Overall study results and their limits: Clinical and demographic metadata were provided uncurated, with the amount varying by source and participant.

TCRbeta CDR3 regions were amplified from genomic DNA by means of the immunoSEQ Assay, a bias-controlled multiplex PCR. The source study handled its data this way. The number of nucleated cells in each sample was estimated by amplification of reference gene primers within the assay. Sequence reads were collapsed and filtered to measure the absolute abundance of every unique TCRbeta CDR3 rearrangement. For each sample, productive Simpson clonality was calculated by taking the square root of Simpson's diversity index across productive rearrangements. TCRdb holds this immuneACCESS table with in-frame rearrangements only. Some clones are missing; in checked studies, unresolved V genes explain under half, and the rest has no known cause. That table gives V, J and clone size, and the DNA gave D and trimming. The sample data list about 120,000 clones, and about two thirds of these were observed just once. The ten biggest clones cover approximately 0.79% of the sample.

Counted from cysteine to phenylalanine, this CDR3 has 13 amino acids. The only DNA kept is the CDR3, 39 bases in frame from the first base. The germline V end is reduced by 1 base and the J end by 9 bases; junction bases left unmatched: 1. The germline V gene (reference sequence) specifies LNHDA as CDR1 and SQIVND as CDR2. Source material: peripheral blood. The source of this sequence is a human donor with acute or convalescent COVID-19. The donor label of this sample is uncertain. Rearrangement joined TRBV19 to TRBJ2-1; 9 nucleotides in the junction match TRBD1. The sequence in DNA is TGTGCCAGTAGTATAGGGGGACAGGGTGAGCAGTTCTTC. Translated, this is CASSIGGQGEQFF.